This record concerns one T cell receptor (beta chain) sequence. The antigen is undetermined. Germline values: CDR1 SQVTM, CDR2 ANQGSEA. Trimming stripped 6 bases from V and 7 bases from J, with 16 bases between. The CDR3 has 12 residues. This sample is part of a study of blood T cells in healthy people across ages. Whole-study findings and limits: Roughly linear declines in TCR beta diversity per million T cells occurred with age.

Then a second PCR, running roughly 7 to 11 cycles, was carried out with a sample-barcoded 5' primer and a J-beta primer mix. One entry per CDR3 protein results from TCRdb running MiXCR on the 5' RACE reads. The repertoire holds about 1.4 million distinct CDR3 sequences, with approximately 60% as singletons. The TCR originated in a man between 18 and 29 years old in good health. Sequencing input: blood. The chain has TRBV29-1 and TRBJ2-7, with a weak D call TRBD2 (5 bases). CDR3 amino acids: CSVLISGNEQYF. DNA of the CDR3: TGCAGCGTCCTCATCTCGGGAAATGAGCAGTACTTC.